The rows below give T cell receptor beta chains drawn from one sample of a study of T cells in localized non-small cell lung cancer. Profiled with immunoSEQ multiplex PCR; TCRdb holds only in-frame clones, not every one. The sample shows approximately 1,400 clones, around 24% of them seen only once. Source: normal lung tissue next to the tumor, taken before any cancer treatment. These receptors came from a man aged 18 to 50 with stage II lung adenocarcinoma. CDR3s include the opening cysteine and the closing phenylalanine or tryptophan. Each record gives: J gene, D gene, CDR3 length, clone size, V gene, CDR3 protein, CDR3 DNA. The D gene is left open where the match is weak. Only part of the rows carry a size: once, few, many, or a class if the clone is expanded.

TRBJ2-7 - 13 - TRBV6-8 CASSRTGSYEQYF TGTGCCAGCAGTCGGACCGGGAGCTACGAGCAGTACTTC
TRBJ1-3 - 13 - TRBV18 CASSAVSGNTIYF TGTGCCAGCTCAGCCGTCTCTGGAAACACCATATATTTT
TRBJ2-7 - 12 few TRBV6-8 CAISVGGYEQYF TGTGCCATCAGTGTCGGCGGGTACGAGCAGTACTTC
TRBJ2-2 TRBD2 16 - TRBV11-3 CASSTSGGSNTGELFF TGTGCCAGCTCGACTAGCGGGGGGTCAAACACCGGGGAGCTGTTTTTT
TRBJ1-1 - 13 few TRBV28 CASSSAGPTEAFF TGTGCCAGCAGTTCCGCGGGGCCCACTGAAGCTTTCTTT
TRBJ1-4 - 16 few TRBV18 CASSPRTVSANEKLFF TGTGCCAGCTCCCCGAGGACAGTATCAGCTAATGAAAAACTGTTTTTT
TRBJ2-3 - 15 few TRBV11-3 CASSPTLGGTDTQYF TGTGCCAGCAGCCCAACCCTGGGGGGCACAGATACGCAGTATTTT
TRBJ2-3 - 16 - TRBV14 CASSQVGGGLQYTQYF TGTGCCAGCAGCCAAGTAGGGGGAGGTTTACAATATACGCAGTATTTT
TRBJ1-5 TRBD1 15 - TRBV19 CASSEGQGARQPQHF TGTGCCAGTAGTGAGGGACAGGGGGCACGTCAGCCCCAGCATTTT
TRBJ2-1 - 14 - TRBV15 CATSRDLGTQGQFF TGTGCCACCAGCAGAGATTTGGGGACCCAAGGGCAGTTCTTC
TRBJ2-7 - 14 few TRBV11-3 CASSFSGTAYEQYF TGTGCCAGCAGCTTTAGTGGTACCGCCTACGAGCAGTACTTC
TRBJ1-2 TRBD1 13 - TRBV28 CASSLWTGNGYTF TGTGCCAGCAGTTTATGGACAGGGAATGGCTACACCTTC
TRBJ1-1 - 15 - TRBV28 CASSLYPGPNTEAFF TGTGCCAGCAGTTTATACCCAGGGCCGAACACTGAAGCTTTCTTT
TRBJ1-1 TRBD1 13 hyperexpanded TRBV6-8 CATQGTGNTEAFF TGTGCCACCCAGGGGACAGGGAACACTGAAGCTTTCTTT
TRBJ1-3 - 16 - TRBV6-8 CASSPTHGATGNTIYF TGTGCCAGCAGCCCCACTCACGGGGCTACTGGAAACACCATATATTTT
TRBJ1-2 - 13 once TRBV19 CASSIRDGLGYTF TGTGCCAGTAGTATTAGGGACGGCCTTGGCTACACCTTC
TRBJ2-3 TRBD2 15 few TRBV6-8 CASLKTGGQRNTQYF TGTGCCAGCCTGAAAACGGGGGGGCAGCGTAATACGCAGTATTTT
TRBJ2-1 - 14 few TRBV11-3 CASSLESGANEQFF TGTGCCAGCAGCTTAGAATCCGGGGCCAATGAGCAGTTCTTC
TRBJ1-6 - 15 - TRBV15 CATSRDRDNNSPLHF TGTGCCACCAGCAGAGACCGGGACAACAATTCACCCCTCCACTTT
TRBJ1-1 TRBD1 13 - TRBV7-2 CASSSTGGFEAFF TGTGCCAGCAGCTCAACAGGGGGATTTGAAGCTTTCTTT
TRBJ1-2 - 15 - TRBV11-3 CASSFYRLAGYGYTF TGTGCCAGCAGCTTTTATCGTTTGGCAGGGTATGGCTACACCTTC
TRBJ1-2 - 15 medium-sized TRBV1 CASSQSIRANYGYTF TGCGCCAGCAGCCAGTCAATCAGGGCGAACTATGGCTACACCTTC
TRBJ2-3 TRBD2 19 large TRBV6-8 CASRITGTSGGRGTDTQYF TGTGCCAGCAGGATAACCGGGACTAGCGGGGGGCGGGGCACAGATACGCAGTATTTT
TRBJ2-5 - 14 few TRBV9 CASSVRAYQETQYF TGTGCCAGCAGCGTGCGAGCGTACCAAGAGACCCAGTACTTC